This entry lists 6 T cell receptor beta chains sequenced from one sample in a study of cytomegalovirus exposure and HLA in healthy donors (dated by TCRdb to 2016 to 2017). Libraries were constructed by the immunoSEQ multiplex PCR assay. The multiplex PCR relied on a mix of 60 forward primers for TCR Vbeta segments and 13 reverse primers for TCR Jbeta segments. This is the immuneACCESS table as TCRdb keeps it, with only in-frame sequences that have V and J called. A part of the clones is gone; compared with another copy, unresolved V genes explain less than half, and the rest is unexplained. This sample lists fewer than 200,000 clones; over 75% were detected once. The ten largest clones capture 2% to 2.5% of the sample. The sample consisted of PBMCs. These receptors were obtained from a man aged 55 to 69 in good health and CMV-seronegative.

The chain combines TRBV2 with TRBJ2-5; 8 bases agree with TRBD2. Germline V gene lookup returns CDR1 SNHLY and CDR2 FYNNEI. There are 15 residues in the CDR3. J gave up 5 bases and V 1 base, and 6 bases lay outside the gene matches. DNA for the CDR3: TGTGCCAGCAGTGAAGGAATAGCGGGGACGGAGACCCAGTACTTC. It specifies CASSEGIAGTETQYF.

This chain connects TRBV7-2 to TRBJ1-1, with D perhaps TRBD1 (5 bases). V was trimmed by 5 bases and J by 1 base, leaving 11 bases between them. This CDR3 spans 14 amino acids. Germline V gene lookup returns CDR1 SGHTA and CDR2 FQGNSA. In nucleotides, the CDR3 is TGTGCCAGCAGCCCGTTCGGGGGGAACACTGAAGCTTTCTTT. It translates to CASSPFGGNTEAFF. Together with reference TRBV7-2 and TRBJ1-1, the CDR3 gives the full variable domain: GAGVSQSPSNKVTEKGKDVELRCDPISGHTALYWYRQSLGQGLEFLIYFQGNSAPDKSGLPSDRFSAERTGGSVSTLTIQRTQQEDSAVYLCASSPFGGNTEAFFGQGTRLTVV.

CDR3: CASSLDSGTEAFF. The CDR3 bases are TGCGCCAGCAGCTTGGACTCTGGCACTGAAGCTTTCTTT. J is TRBJ1-1 and V is TRBV5-1; D unresolved. Trimming cost V 0 bases and J 4 bases, with 7 bases left between them. This CDR3 spans 13 amino acids. From germline, CDR1 is SGHRS and CDR2 YFSETQ. The full variable domain, with the rest looked up from reference TRBV5-1 and TRBJ1-1, is KAGVTQTPRYLIKTRGQQVTLSCSPISGHRSVSWYQQTPGQGLQFLFEYFSETQRNKGNFPGRFSGRQFSNSRSEMNVSTLELGDSALYLCASSLDSGTEAFFGQGTRLTVV.

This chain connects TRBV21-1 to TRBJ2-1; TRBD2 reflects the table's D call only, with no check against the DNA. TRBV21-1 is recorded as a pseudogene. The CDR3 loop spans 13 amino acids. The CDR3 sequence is CASSKVTGIEQFF. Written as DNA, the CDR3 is TGTGCCAGCAGCAAAGTCACGGGGATTGAGCAGTTCTTC.

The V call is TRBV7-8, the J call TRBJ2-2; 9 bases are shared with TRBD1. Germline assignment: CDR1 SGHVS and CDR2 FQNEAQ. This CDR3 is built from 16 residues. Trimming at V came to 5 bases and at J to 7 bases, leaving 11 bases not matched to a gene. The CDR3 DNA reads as TGTGCCAGCAGCCCGTCAAACAGGGGGCGGGACGGGGAGCTGTTTTTT. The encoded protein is CASSPSNRGRDGELFF.

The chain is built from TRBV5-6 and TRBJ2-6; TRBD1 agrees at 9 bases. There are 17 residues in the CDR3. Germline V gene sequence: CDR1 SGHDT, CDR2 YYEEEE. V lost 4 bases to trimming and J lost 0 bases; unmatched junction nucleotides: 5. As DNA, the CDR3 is TGTGCCAGCAGCGGAGACAGGGGGGTCTCTGGGGCCAACGTCCTGACTTTC. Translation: CASSGDRGVSGANVLTF. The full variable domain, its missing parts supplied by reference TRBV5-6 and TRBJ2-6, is DAGVTQSPTHLIKTRGQQVTLRCSPKSGHDTVSWYQQALGQGPQFIFQYYEEEERQRGNFPDRFSGHQFPNYSSELNVNALLLGDSALYLCASSGDRGVSGANVLTFGAGSRLTVL.